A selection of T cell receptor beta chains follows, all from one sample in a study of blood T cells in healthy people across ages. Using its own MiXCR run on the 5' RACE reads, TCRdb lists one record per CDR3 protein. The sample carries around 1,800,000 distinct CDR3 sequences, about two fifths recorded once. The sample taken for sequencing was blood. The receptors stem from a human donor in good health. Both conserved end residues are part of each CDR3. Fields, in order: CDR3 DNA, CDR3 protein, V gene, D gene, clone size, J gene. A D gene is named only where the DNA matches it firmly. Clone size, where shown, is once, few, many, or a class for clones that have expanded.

TGTGCCAGCAGCCTAGGACTAGCAGTGAAAACGGATACGCAGTATTTT	CASSLGLAVKTDTQYF	TRBV14	TRBD2	NA	TRBJ2-3
TGTGCCAGCAGTTTACGTCGGAATAGCAATCAGCCCCAGCATTTT	CASSLRRNSNQPQHF	TRBV12-3/TRBV12-4	NA	NA	TRBJ1-5
TGCAGTGCTCGGGGGGGAGCCTGGGAGGCGCCCCAGCATTTT	CSARGGAWEAPQHF	TRBV20-1	NA	NA	TRBJ1-5
TGTGCCAGCAGTCACAGTAGCACAGATACGCAGTATTTT	CASSHSSTDTQYF	TRBV4-2	NA	NA	TRBJ2-3
TGTGCCAGCAGTGAATTGGAGACGGAAGAGACCCAGTACTTC	CASSELETEETQYF	TRBV25-1	NA	few	TRBJ2-5
TGTGCCAGCAGCTTAAACGGGGGATTACCCATCGAGCAGTACTTC	CASSLNGGLPIEQYF	TRBV7-8	NA	few	TRBJ2-7
TGTGCCAGCAGTCCCCCAGAGGTCCGCACAGATACGCAGTATTTT	CASSPPEVRTDTQYF	TRBV11-3	NA	NA	TRBJ2-3
TGCGCCAGCAGCGAAGGGACTGCCTACAATGAGCAGTTCTTC	CASSEGTAYNEQFF	TRBV5-1	NA	few	TRBJ2-1
TGCGCCAGCAGCTTGGACGGAGACGGCCGGTCTGAAGCTTTCTTT	CASSLDGDGRSEAFF	TRBV5-1	NA	few	TRBJ1-1
TGTGCCAGCAGTTTCGAGACCCAGCAGCCCCAGCATTTT	CASSFETQQPQHF	TRBV12-3/TRBV12-4	NA	few	TRBJ1-5
TGCAGCGGTGGGACAGATGAAGCTTTCTTT	CSGGTDEAFF	TRBV29-1	TRBD1	NA	TRBJ1-1
TGTGCCAGCAGTTACTCGATCTACTCACCCCTCCACTTT	CASSYSIYSPLHF	TRBV6-8	NA	few	TRBJ1-6
TGTGCCAGCAGCCCCTTTAGACAGAGAAAAGCTTTCTTT	CASSPFRQRKAFF	TRBV12-3/TRBV12-4	NA	NA	TRBJ1-1
TGCAGTGCTAGGGACCCCCAGGGAGCAGATACGCAGTATTTT	CSARDPQGADTQYF	TRBV20-1	NA	NA	TRBJ2-3
TGCAGTGCGCCTACTAGGGCGAGTGCGCAGTATTTT	CSAPTRASAQYF	TRBV20-1	NA	few	TRBJ2-3
TGCAGTGCTAGACGTAAGAACCCCGCCGGGGAGACCCAGTACTTC	CSARRKNPAGETQYF	TRBV20-1	NA	few	TRBJ2-5
TGTGCCAGCAGTTTCGTTACAGGACTACCGAACACTGAAGCTTTCTTT	CASSFVTGLPNTEAFF	TRBV28	NA	once	TRBJ1-1
TGCAGTGCTGCAACTAGCGCCTCCTACAATGAGCAGTTCTTC	CSAATSASYNEQFF	TRBV20-1	TRBD2	NA	TRBJ2-1
TGCAGCGCCAGTGAGACAGGGGGCTATGGCTACACCTTC	CSASETGGYGYTF	TRBV29-1	TRBD1	few	TRBJ1-2
TGTGCCAGCAGCCCCAGTCCGCGGGGCATCGATGGCTACACCTTC	CASSPSPRGIDGYTF	TRBV9	NA	NA	TRBJ1-2
TGTGCCAGCGGAGGCAGTAGGGAGAACACTGAAGCTTTCTTT	CASGGSRENTEAFF	TRBV9	NA	NA	TRBJ1-1
TGTGCCAGCAGCGTCCCGAGAGAGAACACTGAAGCTTTCTTT	CASSVPRENTEAFF	TRBV7-9	NA	NA	TRBJ1-1
TGTGCCAGCAGTGACGGACTAGCGCCTGGGGAGCTGTTTTTT	CASSDGLAPGELFF	TRBV6-2/TRBV6-3	TRBD2	few	TRBJ2-2
TGTGCCTGGAGTCAAAACACCATATATTTT	CAWSQNTIYF	TRBV30	NA	NA	TRBJ1-3
TGTGCCAGCAGTGAATGGGGAGTCTACGAGCAGTACTTC	CASSEWGVYEQYF	TRBV6-1	NA	few	TRBJ2-7
TGCAGTGCTTGCATCCCCGGACACCAAGAGACCCAGTACTTC	CSACIPGHQETQYF	TRBV20-1	NA	NA	TRBJ2-5
TGCGCCAGCAGCCAAGATCCGAGGACAGGGGCGGCCTATGGCTACACCTTC	CASSQDPRTGAAYGYTF	TRBV4-3	TRBD1	few	TRBJ1-2
TGTGCCAGCAGCTTGTCCCCTAACCAAGAGACCCAGTACTTC	CASSLSPNQETQYF	TRBV7-2	NA	few	TRBJ2-5
TGTGCCAGTAGTACTAGGAGCGACGGCTACGAGCAGTACTTC	CASSTRSDGYEQYF	TRBV19	NA	NA	TRBJ2-7
TGTGCCAGCAGCTTAGCTGTCAGGGAAGATACGCAGTATTTT	CASSLAVREDTQYF	TRBV7-9	NA	NA	TRBJ2-3
TGTGCCAGCAGCCTCAGACAGGGGGTATACAATGAGCAGTTCTTC	CASSLRQGVYNEQFF	TRBV6-5	TRBD1	few	TRBJ2-1
TGCGCCAGCAGCCAAGTTATCTGGGGGACAGATACGCAGTATTTT	CASSQVIWGTDTQYF	TRBV4-3	NA	NA	TRBJ2-3
TGTGCCAGCAGTTTATATGGAAGGGACCCCCCAGATACGCAGTATTTT	CASSLYGRDPPDTQYF	TRBV12-3/TRBV12-4	NA	NA	TRBJ2-3
TGTGCCAGCAGCGTAGTCGGCGGGGGGAAGGAGCAGTTCTTC	CASSVVGGGKEQFF	TRBV9	TRBD2	NA	TRBJ2-1
TGTGCCAGCAGCTTTTTTCGAGACAATGAAGCTTTCTTT	CASSFFRDNEAFF	TRBV7-9	NA	NA	TRBJ1-1
TGTGCCAGCAGCCCAAAGGGGCGGGGGCTATGGGAGACCCAGTACTTC	CASSPKGRGLWETQYF	TRBV11-2	NA	NA	TRBJ2-5
TGTGCCAGCAGCCCCACAGTGGTGGAAGAGACCCAGTACTTC	CASSPTVVEETQYF	TRBV6-2/TRBV6-3	NA	once	TRBJ2-5
TGCGCCAGCAGCCAAGCCAGATACCTCCAGGGTTCTGAGGAGACCCAGTACTTC	CASSQARYLQGSEETQYF	TRBV4-3	NA	NA	TRBJ2-5
TGTGCCAGCAGTCGGATAAATTACAGGGGAAAGGTCGATGAGCAGTTCTTC	CASSRINYRGKVDEQFF	TRBV6-2/TRBV6-3	TRBD1	once	TRBJ2-1
TGCAGTGCTAGACGGACAGGGGATTTCAACACTGAAGCTTTCTTT	CSARRTGDFNTEAFF	TRBV20-1	TRBD1	NA	TRBJ1-1
TGCGCCAGCAGCCCCCGACAGGGCCTTAACTATGGCTACACCTTC	CASSPRQGLNYGYTF	TRBV4-1	TRBD1	few	TRBJ1-2